This T cell receptor (beta chain) was identified during a study of regulatory T cells in long-lasting Graves disease. Germline CDR1 and CDR2: MDHEN and SYDVKM. The V end lost 1 base, the J end lost 9 bases, and 16 bases lay between the germline ends. The CDR3 loop spans 15 amino acids. This sample's time point: persistent/refractory GD, antithyroid drugs over 5 years with positive TRAb. After RNA was extracted from PBMCs, the TCR library was made from it. Building the TCR beta libraries relied on iRepertoire HTBI primers, and CDR3 regions underwent Arm-PCR. Via MiXCR, TCRdb re-called the multiplex PCR reads, giving one row per CDR3 protein. The sample includes some 330,000 distinct CDR3 sequences, roughly 20% of them seen just once.

The rearrangement uses TRBV28 and TRBJ2-1; possibly TRBD2 for D (5 bases). The sequence was collected from a woman in her thirties or forties with Graves disease. This specimen consisted of peripheral blood mononuclear cells (PBMCs), obtained when the disease was refractory, from a patient treated with antithyroid drugs. The CDR3 is CASSLFPRGTGEQFF. In nucleotides, the CDR3 is TGTGCCAGCAGTTTATTTCCCCGGGGAACGGGTGAGCAGTTCTTC.